The present entry profiles one TCR beta chain with its context. Its antigen remains unknown. Clones were read by immunoSEQ multiplex PCR, and TCRdb kept only the in-frame ones, dropping some. The profile shows 74,000 or so clones, approximately 89% of them singletons. These data belong to a study of OX40 agonist ivuxolimab in advanced cancers. Enrollment shut out patients with autoimmune disease history or systemic immunosuppression. The CDR3 totals 13 residues. The V gene's germline CDR1 is LNHDA and CDR2 SQIVND (reference sequence). The V and J ends lost 6 bases and 6 bases respectively, with 15 bases between them. Overall study findings and caveats: Expanded clones were, on average, more numerous in CD8+ T cells than in CD4+.

The source is an adult with an advanced solid tumor such as melanoma, head and neck, liver or kidney cancer. This chain links TRBV19 with TRBJ2-7; D gene ambiguous. This specimen was CD4+ or CD8+ T cells sorted from blood, taken in a trial of the OX40 agonist ivuxolimab. DNA of the CDR3: TGTGCCAGTAGCCTTCTCATTGGGGTCGAGCAGTACTTC. Residues: CASSLLIGVEQYF.